A selection of T cell receptor beta chains follows, all from one sample in a study of regulatory T cells in long-lasting Graves disease. TCRdb used MiXCR to reprocess the multiplex PCR reads, holding one entry per CDR3 protein. The table lists roughly 450,000 distinct CDR3 sequences, about 22% of them singletons, with about an eighth in the top ten. The specimen comprised peripheral blood mononuclear cells (PBMCs), sampled when the disease was refractory, from a patient treated with antithyroid drugs. Every receptor here comes from a female donor with Graves disease. CDR3s include the opening cysteine and the closing phenylalanine or tryptophan. The D gene is left open where the match is weak. Some rows have no size entry. The others give once, few or many, or a class for an expanded clone.

cdr3_aa cdr3_nt clone_size j_call d_call v_call
CAWSGGRNTEAFF TGTGCCTGGAGCGGAGGGCGGAACACTGAAGCTTTCTTT many TRBJ1-1 . TRBV30
CATSYEQYF TGTGCCACCTCCTACGAGCAGTACTTC many TRBJ2-7 . TRBV28
CAWSASQYEQYF TGTGCCTGGAGTGCGAGTCAGTACGAGCAGTACTTC . TRBJ2-7 . TRBV30
CSAAIHQNTEAFF TGCAGTGCTGCCATACACCAAAACACTGAAGCTTTCTTT . TRBJ1-1 . TRBV20-1
CATSRGLIQGGYTF TGTGCCACCAGCAGAGGCCTCATTCAAGGGGGCTACACCTTC . TRBJ1-2 . TRBV15
CASSLGPDQASGSPLHF TGCGCCAGCAGCTTGGGGCCGGATCAGGCTTCGGGTTCACCCCTCCACTTT few TRBJ1-6 . TRBV5-1
CASSYSPRTGVFEQYF TGTGCCAGCAGTTACTCTCCGAGGACAGGGGTCTTCGAGCAGTACTTC . TRBJ2-7 TRBD1 TRBV6-9
CASSLKSGGTQYF TGTGCCAGCAGCCTAAAGTCCGGGGGGACCCAGTACTTC few TRBJ2-5 . TRBV3-1
CASSGSVDTGELFF TGTGCCAGCAGTGGTAGCGTGGACACCGGGGAGCTGTTTTTT few TRBJ2-2 . TRBV9
CSARAARGVSNQPQHF TGCAGTGCTAGAGCTGCAAGAGGGGTTAGCAATCAGCCCCAGCATTTT . TRBJ1-5 . TRBV20-1
CASSSLGTQYF TGTGCCAGCAGTTCACTTGGCACCCAGTACTTC many TRBJ2-5 . TRBV12-3/TRBV12-4
CASTLGQFDQPQHF TGTGCCAGCACCCTCGGGCAGTTCGATCAGCCCCAGCATTTT few TRBJ1-5 . TRBV12-3/TRBV12-4
CASSLITEQPHEQYF TGTGCCAGCAGCTTAATCACCGAGCAGCCCCACGAGCAGTACTTC . TRBJ2-7 . TRBV7-6
CATSRDRRKGYQPQHF TGTGCCACCAGCAGAGATAGGAGAAAGGGCTATCAGCCCCAGCATTTT many TRBJ1-5 . TRBV15
CASSSDPGVRMQPQHF TGTGCCAGCAGCTCCGACCCAGGGGTTAGGATGCAGCCCCAGCATTTT . TRBJ1-5 . TRBV5-8
CASSLTDRDYYGYTF TGTGCCAGCAGTCTAACCGACAGGGATTACTATGGCTACACCTTC many TRBJ1-2 TRBD1 TRBV27
CSARTSGRGAQYF TGCAGTGCTAGAACCTCCGGGCGTGGTGCCCAGTACTTC many TRBJ2-5 . TRBV20-1
CASSLGNSMMNTEAFF TGTGCCAGCAGCTTAGGGAATAGTATGATGAACACTGAAGCTTTCTTT . TRBJ1-1 . TRBV7-2
CASTKPSIPQHF TGTGCCAGCACCAAGCCGTCCATTCCCCAGCATTTT many TRBJ1-5 . TRBV28
CASSQVLGREAFF TGTGCCAGCAGCCAAGTTTTGGGAAGAGAAGCTTTCTTT . TRBJ1-1 . TRBV4-2
CASGDRGFETQYF TGTGCCAGCGGGGACAGGGGATTTGAGACCCAGTACTTC many TRBJ2-5 TRBD1 TRBV12-3/TRBV12-4
CASTKGQGQIYGYTF TGTGCCAGCACTAAGGGACAGGGCCAGATCTATGGCTACACCTTC many TRBJ1-2 TRBD1 TRBV28
CASSSRGGVYEQFF TGTGCCAGCAGTTCCCGGGGGGGCGTCTATGAGCAGTTCTTC . TRBJ2-1 TRBD2 TRBV28
CASSENTGDAGELFF TGTGCCAGCAGCGAGAACACAGGGGACGCCGGGGAGCTGTTTTTT many TRBJ2-2 TRBD1 TRBV11-1
CASSLPPGHLNTEAFF TGTGCCAGCAGCTTACCCCCGGGACACCTGAACACTGAAGCTTTCTTT . TRBJ1-1 . TRBV11-3
CASSLEAGPTPGELFF TGTGCCAGCAGTTTGGAAGCGGGGCCCACGCCCGGGGAGCTGTTTTTT . TRBJ2-2 TRBD2 TRBV12-3/TRBV12-4
CASSLGQGKSGELFF TGCGCCAGCAGCTTGGGACAGGGGAAGTCCGGGGAGCTGTTTTTT . TRBJ2-2 TRBD1 TRBV5-1
CASSPRGSGTGVPYEQYF TGTGCCAGCAGTCCCAGAGGTTCCGGGACAGGGGTCCCCTACGAGCAGTACTTC few TRBJ2-7 TRBD1 TRBV27
CASSPSGKGQPQHF TGTGCCAGCAGCCCGAGTGGAAAGGGTCAGCCCCAGCATTTT few TRBJ1-5 . TRBV7-9
CASSLVGGINNEQFF TGCGCCAGCAGCTTGGTTGGCGGGATCAACAATGAGCAGTTCTTC . TRBJ2-1 . TRBV5-1
CAIREDRQNTEAFF TGTGCCATCAGGGAGGACAGGCAGAACACTGAAGCTTTCTTT few TRBJ1-1 TRBD1 TRBV10-3